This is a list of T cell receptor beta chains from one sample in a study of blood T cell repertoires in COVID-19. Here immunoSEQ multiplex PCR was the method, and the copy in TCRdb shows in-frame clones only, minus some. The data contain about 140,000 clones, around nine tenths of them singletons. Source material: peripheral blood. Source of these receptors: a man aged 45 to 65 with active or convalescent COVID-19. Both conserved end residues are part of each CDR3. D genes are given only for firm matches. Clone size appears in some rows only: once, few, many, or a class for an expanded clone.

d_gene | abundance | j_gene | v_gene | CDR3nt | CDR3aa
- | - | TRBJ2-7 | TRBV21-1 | TGTGCCAGCAGCAAAGGTCCGGTCACCTACGAGCAGTACTTC | CASSKGPVTYEQYF
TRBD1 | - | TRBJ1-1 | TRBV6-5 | TGTGCCAGCAGAGCCTCCGGGACAGTGAACACTGAAGCTTTCTTT | CASRASGTVNTEAFF
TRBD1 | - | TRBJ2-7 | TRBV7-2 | TGTGCCAGCAGCCAAGGTCCTACCGGGACAGGGAACGAGCAGTACTTC | CASSQGPTGTGNEQYF
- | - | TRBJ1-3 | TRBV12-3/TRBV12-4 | TGTGCCAGCAGTTTAAACGGGGGAAACACCATATATTTT | CASSLNGGNTIYF
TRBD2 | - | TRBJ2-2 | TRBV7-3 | TGTGCCAGCAGCCCACGGGAGGGGGGGCGCCGGAACACCGGGGAGCTGTTTTTT | CASSPREGGRRNTGELFF
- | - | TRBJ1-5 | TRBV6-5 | TGTGCCAGCAGTACCACAGCAAATCAGCCCCAGCATTTT | CASSTTANQPQHF
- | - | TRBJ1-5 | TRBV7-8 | TGTGCCAGCAGCTTCTGGGGGCCGGGCAATCAGCCCCAGCATTTT | CASSFWGPGNQPQHF
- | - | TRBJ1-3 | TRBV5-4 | TGTGCCAGACCGGCCGGACAGCTTTACTCTGGAAACACCATATATTTT | CARPAGQLYSGNTIYF
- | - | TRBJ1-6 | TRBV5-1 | TGCGCCAGCAGCTTGGCCCTGGCAGAGAGGTCGTCACCCCTCCACTTT | CASSLALAERSSPLHF
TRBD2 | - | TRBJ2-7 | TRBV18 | TGTGCCAGCTCACCTAGCGGGGGTCATTACGAGCAGTACTTC | CASSPSGGHYEQYF
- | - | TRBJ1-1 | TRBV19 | TGTGCCAGTACGGCAGGACAATGGAACACTGAAGCTTTCTTT | CASTAGQWNTEAFF
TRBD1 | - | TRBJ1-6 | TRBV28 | TGTGCCAGCAGTTTCTCGACAGGGAGCTCCTATAATTCACCCCTCCACTTT | CASSFSTGSSYNSPLHF
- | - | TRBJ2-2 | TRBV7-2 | TGTGCCAGCAGCTTAGCCCGGACAGCCACCGGGGAGCTGTTTTTT | CASSLARTATGELFF
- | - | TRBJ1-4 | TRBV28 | TGTGCCAGCAGTGTGGACAGCCCTAATGAAAAACTGTTTTTT | CASSVDSPNEKLFF
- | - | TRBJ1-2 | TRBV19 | TGTGCCAGTAGTATGTTTGGGGCGGCAGGAATTAACTATGGCTACACCTTC | CASSMFGAAGINYGYTF
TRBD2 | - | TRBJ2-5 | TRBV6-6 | TGTGCCAGCAGTCGACTAGCGGGCAATAAGGGGGAGACCCAGTACTTC | CASSRLAGNKGETQYF
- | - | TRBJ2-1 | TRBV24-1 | TGTGCCACCAGTGATTTACGGGAGTTTAACAATGAGCAGTTCTTC | CATSDLREFNNEQFF
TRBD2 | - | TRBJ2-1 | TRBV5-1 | TGCGCCAGCAGCCTAGGGACTAGCAACAATGAGCAGTTCTTC | CASSLGTSNNEQFF
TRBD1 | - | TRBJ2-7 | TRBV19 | TGTGCCAGTAGCCGGGACAGGGCCTACGAGCAGTACTTC | CASSRDRAYEQYF
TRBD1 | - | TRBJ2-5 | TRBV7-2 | TGTGCCAGCAGCACGACAGGGGGCCGGGAGACCCAGTACTTC | CASSTTGGRETQYF
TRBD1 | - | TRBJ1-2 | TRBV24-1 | TGTGCCACCGGGGACAGGCATGGCTACACCTTC | CATGDRHGYTF
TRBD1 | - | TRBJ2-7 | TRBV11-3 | TGTGCCAGCAGCTCTAGCTCCCGACAGGGCCACGAGCAGTACTTC | CASSSSSRQGHEQYF
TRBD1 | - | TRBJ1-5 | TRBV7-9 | TGTGCCAGCAGCTTGCTGGGACAGAGGGACCAACCCCAGCATTTT | CASSLLGQRDQPQHF
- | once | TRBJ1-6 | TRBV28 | TGTGCCAGCAGTCCCCGACAGGCTAATTCACCCCTCCACTTT | CASSPRQANSPLHF
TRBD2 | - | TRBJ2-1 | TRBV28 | TGTGCCAGCAGTTCCCGACTAGCGGGTGGCAATGAGCAGTTCTTC | CASSSRLAGGNEQFF
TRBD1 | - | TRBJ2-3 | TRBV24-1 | TGTGCCACCAGTGAGAGGGGGCTCTCATCAGATACGCAGTATTTT | CATSERGLSSDTQYF
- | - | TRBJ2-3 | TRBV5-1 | TGCGCCAGCACCGTACGGGGCACAGATACGCAGTATTTT | CASTVRGTDTQYF
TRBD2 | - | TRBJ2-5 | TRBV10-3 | TGTGCCATCAGTCCCGCGGGAGGGACCCAGTACTTC | CAISPAGGTQYF
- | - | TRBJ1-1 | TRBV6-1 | TGTGCCAGCAGTGAAGCCACTGGGGACACCGAAGCTTTCTTT | CASSEATGDTEAFF
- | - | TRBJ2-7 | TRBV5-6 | TGTGCCAGCAGCTTGGGCGCTTACGAGCAGTACTTC | CASSLGAYEQYF
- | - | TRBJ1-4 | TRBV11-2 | TGTGCCAGCAGCTTAATCCTGACGGGTGAAAAACTGTTTTTT | CASSLILTGEKLFF
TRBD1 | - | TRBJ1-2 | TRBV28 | TGTGCCAGCGGGGGGTCGACAGGGGTGGTTGGCTACACCTTC | CASGGSTGVVGYTF
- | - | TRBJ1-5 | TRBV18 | TGTGCCAGCTCACCGACCAGGCCAGATGTTAATCAGCCCCAGCATTTT | CASSPTRPDVNQPQHF
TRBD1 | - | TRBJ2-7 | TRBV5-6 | TGTGCCAGCAAGGGACAGGGAAGAGAGAAGCAGTACTTC | CASKGQGREKQYF
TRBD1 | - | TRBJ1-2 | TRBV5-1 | TGCGCCAGCAGCTACGACATAGGACAGGGCTATGGCTACACCTTC | CASSYDIGQGYGYTF
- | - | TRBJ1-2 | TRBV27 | TGTGCCAGCAGTTTAAAGGGAGGGGGAGTGCGCTACACCTTC | CASSLKGGGVRYTF
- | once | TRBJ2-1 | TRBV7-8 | TGTGCCAGCAGCTTATCAGGGGTGGTTTACAATGAGCAGTTCTTC | CASSLSGVVYNEQFF
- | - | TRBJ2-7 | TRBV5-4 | TGTGCCAGCAGCTTGACAGGTAGTTACGAGCAGTACTTC | CASSLTGSYEQYF
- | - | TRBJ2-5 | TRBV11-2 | TGTGCCAGCAGCCCCCGAGGGAGACAAGAGACCCAGTACTTC | CASSPRGRQETQYF
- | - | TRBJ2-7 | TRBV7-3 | TGTGCCAGCAGCTTAGAGGCAGGGTACATCTACGAGCAGTACTTC | CASSLEAGYIYEQYF
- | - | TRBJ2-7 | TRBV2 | TGTGCCAGCAGCGACAGTGAGACCTCCTACGAGCAGTACTTC | CASSDSETSYEQYF
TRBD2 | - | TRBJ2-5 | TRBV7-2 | TGTGCCAGCAGCCGGGGACTAGCGGGAGGGATTGAGACCCAGTACTTC | CASSRGLAGGIETQYF
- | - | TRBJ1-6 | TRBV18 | TGTGCCAGCTCAGGGGGGTATAATTCACCCCTCCACTTT | CASSGGYNSPLHF
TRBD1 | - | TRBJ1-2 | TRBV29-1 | TGCAGCGTTTCCTCGGGTTCAGGGGGCGCTAACTATGGCTACACCTTC | CSVSSGSGGANYGYTF
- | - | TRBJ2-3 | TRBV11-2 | TGTGCCAGCAGCTTAGTCCCCCTAGTCTCAGATACGCAGTATTTT | CASSLVPLVSDTQYF
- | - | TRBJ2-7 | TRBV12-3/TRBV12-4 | TGTGCCAGCAGTTTCCTTTATACCTACGAGCAGTACTTC | CASSFLYTYEQYF
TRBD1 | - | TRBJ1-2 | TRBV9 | TGTGCCAGCAGCCCAGAGGGACAGGGCTATGGCTACACCTTC | CASSPEGQGYGYTF
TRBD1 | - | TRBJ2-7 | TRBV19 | TGTGCCAGTAGTATCCGGACAGGGATCTACGAGCAGTACTTC | CASSIRTGIYEQYF
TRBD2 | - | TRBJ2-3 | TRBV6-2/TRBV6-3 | TGTGCCAGCAGTTTCGGACTAGCGGGAGGGGCAGATACGCAGTATTTT | CASSFGLAGGADTQYF
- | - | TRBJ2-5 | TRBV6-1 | TGTGCCAGCAGTGAAGGAGGGTGGGCAGCCCAAGAGACCCAGTACTTC | CASSEGGWAAQETQYF
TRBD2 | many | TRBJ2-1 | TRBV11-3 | TGTGCCAGCAGCTCCGGGACTAGAGGGGTGAATGAGCAGTTCTTC | CASSSGTRGVNEQFF